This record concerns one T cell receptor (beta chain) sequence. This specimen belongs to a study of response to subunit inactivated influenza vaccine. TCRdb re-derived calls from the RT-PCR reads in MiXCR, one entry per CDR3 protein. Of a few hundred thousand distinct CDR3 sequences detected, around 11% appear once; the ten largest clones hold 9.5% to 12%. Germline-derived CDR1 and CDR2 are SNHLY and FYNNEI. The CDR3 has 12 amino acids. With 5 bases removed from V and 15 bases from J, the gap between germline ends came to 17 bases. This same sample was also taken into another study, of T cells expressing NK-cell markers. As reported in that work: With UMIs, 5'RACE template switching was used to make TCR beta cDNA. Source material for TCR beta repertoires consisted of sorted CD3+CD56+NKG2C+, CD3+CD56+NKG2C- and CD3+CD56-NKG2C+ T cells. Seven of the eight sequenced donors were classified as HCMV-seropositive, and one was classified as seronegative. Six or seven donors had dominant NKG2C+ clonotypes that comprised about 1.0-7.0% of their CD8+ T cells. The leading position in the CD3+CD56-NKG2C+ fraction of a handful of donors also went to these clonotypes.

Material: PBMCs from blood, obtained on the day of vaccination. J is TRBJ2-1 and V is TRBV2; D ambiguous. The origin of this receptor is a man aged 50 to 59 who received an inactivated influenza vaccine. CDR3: CASSTPAGVTFF. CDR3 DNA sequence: TGTGCCAGCAGTACCCCCGCTGGAGTCACGTTCTTC.